A single sample is the source of the 17 T cell receptor beta chains below, sequenced in a study of T cells in Graves' hyperthyroidism and ophthalmopathy. Regions amplified from RNA transcripts were the TCR beta CDR3 regions. TCR CDR3 underwent first-round RT-PCR with the HTBI primer set. TCRdb reprocessed the multiplex PCR reads with MiXCR, giving one entry per CDR3 protein. The sample records fewer than 550,000 distinct CDR3 sequences, 15% to 19% being singletons. Sequences were obtained from blood. Every receptor here comes from a woman aged 18-29 years with Graves' hyperthyroidism.

This clonotype was seen a few times. The genes are TRBV6-5 and TRBJ1-3; D perhaps matches TRBD1 (5 bases). V was shortened by 4 bases and J by 2 bases, with 12 bases between the two germline ends. Germline V lookup: CDR1 MNHEY, CDR2 SVGAGI. The CDR3 runs to 15 residues. CDR3 DNA: TGTGCCAGCAGTTCGATGGGACGTCCTGGAAACACCATATATTTT. It yields the protein CASSSMGRPGNTIYF.

This clonotype was recorded a few times. This chain connects TRBV9 to TRBJ2-7, with a possible D match to TRBD2 (7 bases). This CDR3 has 19 residues. The germline gives CDR1 SGDLS, CDR2 YYNGEE. V was pared by 0 bases and J by 0 bases, with 22 bases between. The CDR3 reads CASSVEGRGADRSSYEQYF. The DNA for the CDR3 is TGTGCCAGCAGCGTAGAAGGACGGGGGGCGGATAGAAGCTCCTACGAGCAGTACTTC. The entire variable domain, with the rest obtained from reference TRBV9 and TRBJ2-7, is as follows: DSGVTQTPKHLITATGQRVTLRCSPRSGDLSVYWYQQSLDQGLQFLIQYYNGEERAKGNILERFSAQQFPDLHSELNLSSLELGDSALYFCASSVEGRGADRSSYEQYFGPGTRLTVT.

Ten or more counts support this clonotype. The chain joins TRBV9 to TRBJ1-1; TRBD1 matches at 7 bases. This CDR3 contains 15 residues. CDR1 is SGDLS, CDR2 YYNGEE, per germline. V lost 3 bases, J lost 1 base, and 6 bases stayed unmatched. The CDR3 nucleotides read TGTGCCAGCAGCGGACCAGGACAGGCGAACACTGAAGCTTTCTTT. Its protein is CASSGPGQANTEAFF.

This clonotype was picked up one time. This chain joins TRBV18 and TRBJ2-2, with 7 nucleotides matching TRBD1. The V and J ends lost 2 bases and 0 bases, in that order; junction bases with no gene match: 6. The CDR3 is 17 residues long. Germline V gene lookup returns CDR1 KGHSH and CDR2 LQKENI. The CDR3 protein is CASSPGRQGTNTGELFF. Here the CDR3 DNA reads TGTGCCAGCTCACCAGGTAGACAGGGTACGAACACCGGGGAGCTGTTTTTT.

This clonotype was picked up many times. This chain links TRBV20-1 with TRBJ2-3, with 7 nucleotides matching TRBD1. V trimming: 1 base; J trimming: 0 bases; junction bases outside the gene matches: 4. The CDR3 runs to 15 residues. Germline CDR1 DFQATT, CDR2 SNEGSKA (reference sequence). CDR3 amino acids: CSARGGGWSTDTQYF. The CDR3 DNA sequence: TGCAGTGCTAGAGGAGGGGGCTGGAGCACAGATACGCAGTATTTT.

This clonotype occurred many times. The chain is built from TRBV29-1 and TRBJ2-3; D perhaps matches TRBD2 (5 bases). Deletions cut 3 bases from V and 1 base from J, with 11 bases between. The CDR3 runs to 14 residues. Germline V gene lookup returns CDR1 SQVTM and CDR2 ANQGSEA. The CDR3 reads CSVDEGLGTDTQYF. The CDR3 nucleotides are TGCAGCGTTGACGAGGGTTTGGGCACAGATACGCAGTATTTT.

Notes on this clonotype: This sequence may be a read error, since a much larger clone differs from it by one base. The chain couples TRBV7-3 to TRBJ2-7; D gene ambiguous. The CDR3 extends over 13 amino acids. Germline assignment: CDR1 SGHTA and CDR2 FQGTGA. CDR3 coding DNA: TGTGCCAGCAGCTTACTAGATTCCTGCGAGCAGTACTTC. Translated, it gives CASSLLDSCEQYF.

This clonotype was recorded at least ten times. The V call is TRBV3-1, the J call TRBJ2-3; 11 bases are shared with TRBD2. J lost 0 bases, V lost 5 bases, and 10 bases had no gene match. Germline V lookup: CDR1 LGHDT, CDR2 YNNKEL (reference sequence). The CDR3 runs to 18 residues. CDR3: CASSSGTSGYTSTDTQYF. The CDR3 DNA is TGTGCCAGCAGCTCCGGGACTAGCGGTTATACTAGCACAGATACGCAGTATTTT.

This clonotype has a count of ten or more. The chain uses TRBV3-1 and TRBJ2-1; D gene unclear. The CDR3 is 16 amino acids. The germline V gene has CDR1 LGHDT and CDR2 YNNKEL (reference sequence). Deletions cut 3 bases from V and 7 bases from J, with 19 bases between. The CDR3 region has the DNA TGTGCCAGCAGCCACAGTTACCTCGGTGGCGATAATGAGCAGTTCTTC. Translation: CASSHSYLGGDNEQFF.

This clonotype was counted ten times or more. The chain has TRBV29-1 and TRBJ2-1; 11 bases match TRBD2. The germline gives CDR1 SQVTM, CDR2 ANQGSEA. The CDR3 is 14 residues long. The V and J ends lost 4 bases and 10 bases, in that order; junction bases with no gene match: 9. CDR3 DNA sequence: TGCAGCGTTGGAGGGACTAGCGGCGGCGGCGAGCAGTTCTTC. Translated: CSVGGTSGGGEQFF.

The sample holds many counts of this clonotype. The rearrangement joins TRBV27 to TRBJ1-4, with D possibly being TRBD1 (5 bases). The V end was cut by 6 bases, the J end by 1 base, with 21 bases between. This CDR3 region has 18 residues. Germline loops: CDR1 MNHEY, CDR2 SMNVEV (reference sequence). This chain's CDR3 is CASRPNQGGWETNEKLFF. DNA for the CDR3: TGTGCCAGCAGACCCAATCAGGGAGGGTGGGAAACTAATGAAAAACTGTTTTTT.

This clonotype came up many times. The chain links TRBV6-1 to TRBJ1-1; tentative D call: TRBD1 (6 bases). CDR3 length equals 15 residues. In germline, CDR1 is MNHNS, CDR2 SASEGT. V was shortened by 9 bases and J by 4 bases, with 21 bases between the two germline ends. Here the CDR3 DNA reads TGTGCCAGTAGTTCGGGAACAATAGGGGGCACTGAAGCTTTCTTT. It yields the protein CASSSGTIGGTEAFF.

This clonotype was counted many times. This chain joins TRBV20-1 and TRBJ2-1; possibly TRBD1 for D (5 bases). Germline CDR1 is DFQATT and CDR2 is SNEGSKA (reference sequence). CDR3 length: 16 amino acids. The germline V and J ends were trimmed by 3 bases and 1 base, with 16 bases remaining between them. The CDR3 sequence: CSARIKGMSSYNEQFF. The CDR3 DNA follows: TGCAGTGCTAGGATTAAGGGGATGTCGTCCTACAATGAGCAGTTCTTC.

This clonotype was observed many times. This chain uses TRBV7-9 with TRBJ1-4, with TRBD1 matching over 8 bases. This CDR3 has 15 residues. V was pared by 1 base and J by 7 bases, with 5 bases of the junction left unmatched. Germline V gene lookup returns CDR1 SEHNR and CDR2 FQNEAQ (reference sequence). The CDR3 DNA reads TGTGCCAGCAGCTTAGGGCAGGGGGCGATTGAAAAACTGTTTTTT. Its protein product is CASSLGQGAIEKLFF.

This clonotype was observed at least ten times. The chain links TRBV12-3 or TRBV12-4 to TRBJ2-7; D not resolved. This CDR3 contains 12 residues. The ends were cut back, 8 bases at V and 1 base at J, with 9 bases in the middle. CDR3: CASAPDSYEQYF. In DNA form, the CDR3 reads TGTGCCAGCGCCCCCGATTCCTACGAGCAGTACTTC.

This clonotype was counted at least ten times. The chain is built from TRBV7-2 and TRBJ2-5, with 8 bases identical to TRBD1. CDR3 length: 12 amino acids. J was trimmed by 10 bases and V by 1 base; bases with no gene match: 2. CDR1 is SGHTA and CDR2 is FQGNSA in the germline V gene. The CDR3 nucleotides read TGTGCCAGCAGCTTAGGGACAGGGTACCAGTACTTC. As protein: CASSLGTGYQYF.

This clonotype appeared many times. This chain uses TRBV11-2 with TRBJ2-5; D ambiguous. Germline CDR1 SGHAT, CDR2 FQNNGV. Trimming took 5 bases from V and 1 from J, leaving 11 bases between them. The length of the CDR3 is 14 residues. For the CDR3, the DNA is TGTGCCAGCAGCCCCCGACTGGGCCAAGAGACCCAGTACTTC. It translates to CASSPRLGQETQYF. Using reference TRBV11-2 and TRBJ2-5 for the parts outside the CDR3, the full variable domain is EAGVAQSPRYKIIEKRQSVAFWCNPISGHATLYWYQQILGQGPKLLIQFQNNGVVDDSQLPKDRFSAERLKGVDSTLKIQPAKLEDSAVYLCASSPRLGQETQYFGPGTRLLVL.